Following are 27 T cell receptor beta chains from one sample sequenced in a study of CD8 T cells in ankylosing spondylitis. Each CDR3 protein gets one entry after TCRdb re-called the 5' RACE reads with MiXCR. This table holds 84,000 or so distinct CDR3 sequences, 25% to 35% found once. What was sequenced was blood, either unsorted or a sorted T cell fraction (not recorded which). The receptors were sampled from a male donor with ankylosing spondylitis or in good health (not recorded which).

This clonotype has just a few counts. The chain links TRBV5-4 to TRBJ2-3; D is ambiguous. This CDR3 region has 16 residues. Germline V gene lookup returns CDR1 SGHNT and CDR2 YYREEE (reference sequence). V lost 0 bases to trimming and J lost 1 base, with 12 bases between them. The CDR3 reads CASSLAKGAGTDTQYF. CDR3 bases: TGTGCCAGCAGCTTGGCGAAGGGTGCGGGCACAGATACGCAGTATTTT.

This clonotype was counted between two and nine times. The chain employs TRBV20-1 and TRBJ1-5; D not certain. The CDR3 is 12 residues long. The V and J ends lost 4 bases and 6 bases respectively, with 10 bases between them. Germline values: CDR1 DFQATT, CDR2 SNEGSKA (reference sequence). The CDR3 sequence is CSANLGSQPQHF. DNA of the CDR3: TGCAGTGCTAATCTAGGGTCTCAGCCCCAGCATTTT.

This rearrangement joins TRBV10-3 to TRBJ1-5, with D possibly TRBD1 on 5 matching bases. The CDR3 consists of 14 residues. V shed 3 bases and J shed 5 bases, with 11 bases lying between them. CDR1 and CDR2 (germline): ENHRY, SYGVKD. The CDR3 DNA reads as TGTGCCATCAGTGACTCGACAGAGCATCAGCCCCAGCATTTT. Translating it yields CAISDSTEHQPQHF.

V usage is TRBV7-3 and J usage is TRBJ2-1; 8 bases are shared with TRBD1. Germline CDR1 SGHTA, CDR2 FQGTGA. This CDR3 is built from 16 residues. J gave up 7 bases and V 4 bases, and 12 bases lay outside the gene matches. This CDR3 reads CASSSRQGLHLNEQFF. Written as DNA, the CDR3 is TGTGCCAGCAGCTCAAGACAGGGGCTCCATCTGAATGAGCAGTTCTTC.

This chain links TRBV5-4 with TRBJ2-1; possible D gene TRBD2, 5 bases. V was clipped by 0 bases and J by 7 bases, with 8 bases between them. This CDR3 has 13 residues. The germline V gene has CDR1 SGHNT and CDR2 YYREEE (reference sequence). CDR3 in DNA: TGTGCCAGCAGCTTGGTCGGGGTGAATGAGCAGTTCTTC. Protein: CASSLVGVNEQFF.

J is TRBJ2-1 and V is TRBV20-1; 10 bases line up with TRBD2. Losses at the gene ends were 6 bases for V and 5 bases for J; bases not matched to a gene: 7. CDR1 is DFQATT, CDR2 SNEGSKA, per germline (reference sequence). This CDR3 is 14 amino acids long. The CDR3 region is CSALSSGGDNEQFF. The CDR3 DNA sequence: TGCAGTGCCCTATCTAGCGGGGGAGACAATGAGCAGTTCTTC.

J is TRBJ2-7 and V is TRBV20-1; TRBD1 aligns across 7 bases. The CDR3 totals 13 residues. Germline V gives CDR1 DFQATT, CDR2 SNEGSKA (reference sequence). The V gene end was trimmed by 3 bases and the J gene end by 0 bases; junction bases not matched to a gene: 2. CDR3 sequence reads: CSARDRNSYEQYF. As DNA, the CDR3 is TGCAGTGCTAGGGACAGGAACTCCTACGAGCAGTACTTC.

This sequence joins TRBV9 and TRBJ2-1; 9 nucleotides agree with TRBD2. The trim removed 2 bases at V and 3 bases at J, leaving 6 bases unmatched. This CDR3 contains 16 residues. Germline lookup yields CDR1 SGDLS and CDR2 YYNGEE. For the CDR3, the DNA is TGTGCCAGCAGCGTGGGTAGCGGGAGTCTCTACAATGAGCAGTTCTTC. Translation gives CASSVGSGSLYNEQFF.

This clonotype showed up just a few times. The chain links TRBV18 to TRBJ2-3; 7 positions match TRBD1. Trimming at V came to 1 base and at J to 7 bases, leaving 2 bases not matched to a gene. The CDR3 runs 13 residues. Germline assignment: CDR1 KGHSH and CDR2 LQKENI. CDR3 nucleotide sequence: TGTGCCAGCTCACCACAACAGGGGAATACGCAGTATTTT. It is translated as CASSPQQGNTQYF.

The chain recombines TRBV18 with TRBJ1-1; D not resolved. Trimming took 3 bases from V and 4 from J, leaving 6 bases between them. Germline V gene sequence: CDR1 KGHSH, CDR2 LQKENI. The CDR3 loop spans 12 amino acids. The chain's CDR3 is CASSPGSTEAFF. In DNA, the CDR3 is TGTGCCAGCTCACCCGGGAGCACTGAAGCTTTCTTT.

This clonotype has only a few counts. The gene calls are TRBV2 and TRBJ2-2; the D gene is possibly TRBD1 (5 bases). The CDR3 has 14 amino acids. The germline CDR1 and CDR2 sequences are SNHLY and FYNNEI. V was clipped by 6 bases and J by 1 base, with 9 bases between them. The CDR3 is CASSKTGNTGELFF. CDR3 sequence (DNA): TGTGCCAGCAGCAAAACAGGGAACACCGGGGAGCTGTTTTTT.

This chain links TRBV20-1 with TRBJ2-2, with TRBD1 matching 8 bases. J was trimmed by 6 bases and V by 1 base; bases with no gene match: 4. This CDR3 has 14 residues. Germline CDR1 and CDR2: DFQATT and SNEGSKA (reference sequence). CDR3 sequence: CSARGQGASGELFF. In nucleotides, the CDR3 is TGCAGTGCTAGAGGGCAGGGGGCCTCCGGGGAGCTGTTTTTT.

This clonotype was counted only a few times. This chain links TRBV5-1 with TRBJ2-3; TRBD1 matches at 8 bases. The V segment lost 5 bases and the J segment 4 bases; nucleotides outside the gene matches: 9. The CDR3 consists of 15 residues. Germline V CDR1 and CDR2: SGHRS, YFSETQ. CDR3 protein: CASRSRGLGADTQYF. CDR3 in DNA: TGCGCCAGCAGAAGCAGGGGGCTAGGCGCAGATACGCAGTATTTT.

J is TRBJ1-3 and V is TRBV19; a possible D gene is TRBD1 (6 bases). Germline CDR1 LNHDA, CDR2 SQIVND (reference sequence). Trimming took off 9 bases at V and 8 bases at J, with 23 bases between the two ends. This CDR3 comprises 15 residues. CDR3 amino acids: CASRQAPPARDTIYF. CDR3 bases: TGTGCCAGCCGACAGGCGCCACCCGCCCGAGACACCATATATTTT.

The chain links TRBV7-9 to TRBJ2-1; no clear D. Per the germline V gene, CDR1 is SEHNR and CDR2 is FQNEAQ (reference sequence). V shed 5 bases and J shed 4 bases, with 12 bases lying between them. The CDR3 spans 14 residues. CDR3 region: CASSLQSPYNEQFF. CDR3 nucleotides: TGTGCCAGCAGCCTCCAATCCCCATACAATGAGCAGTTCTTC.

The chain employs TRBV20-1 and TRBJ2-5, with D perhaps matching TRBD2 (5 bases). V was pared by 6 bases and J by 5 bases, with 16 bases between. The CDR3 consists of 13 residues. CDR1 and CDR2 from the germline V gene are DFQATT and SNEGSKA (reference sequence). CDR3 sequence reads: CSARRGLGETQYF. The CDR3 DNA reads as TGCAGTGCCCGCCGGGGATTAGGGGAGACCCAGTACTTC.

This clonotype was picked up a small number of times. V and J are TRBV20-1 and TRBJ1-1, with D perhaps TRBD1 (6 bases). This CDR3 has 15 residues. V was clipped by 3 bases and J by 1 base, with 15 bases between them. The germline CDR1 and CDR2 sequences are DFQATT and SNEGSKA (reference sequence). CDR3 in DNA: TGCAGTGCTAGGAAGGGGGGCGCGACGAACACTGAAGCTTTCTTT. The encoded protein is CSARKGGATNTEAFF.

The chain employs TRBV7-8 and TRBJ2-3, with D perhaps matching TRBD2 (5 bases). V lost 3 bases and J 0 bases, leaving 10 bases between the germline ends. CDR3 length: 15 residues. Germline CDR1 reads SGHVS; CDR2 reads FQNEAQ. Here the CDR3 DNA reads TGTGCCAGCAGCTTGAGAGAGGGCAGCACAGATACGCAGTATTTT. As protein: CASSLREGSTDTQYF.

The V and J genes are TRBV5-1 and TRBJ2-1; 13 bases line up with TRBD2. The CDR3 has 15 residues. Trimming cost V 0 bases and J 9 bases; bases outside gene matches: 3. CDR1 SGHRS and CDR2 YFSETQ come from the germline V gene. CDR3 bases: TGCGCCAGCAGCTTGGCAGGACTAGCGGGGGTTGAGCAGTTCTTC. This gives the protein CASSLAGLAGVEQFF.

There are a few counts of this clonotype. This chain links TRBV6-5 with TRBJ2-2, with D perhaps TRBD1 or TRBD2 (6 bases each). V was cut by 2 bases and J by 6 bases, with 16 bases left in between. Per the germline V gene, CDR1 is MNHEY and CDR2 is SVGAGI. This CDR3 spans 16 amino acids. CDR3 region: CASSYIWGAAPGELFF. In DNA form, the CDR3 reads TGTGCCAGCAGTTACATTTGGGGGGCGGCGCCCGGGGAGCTGTTTTTT.

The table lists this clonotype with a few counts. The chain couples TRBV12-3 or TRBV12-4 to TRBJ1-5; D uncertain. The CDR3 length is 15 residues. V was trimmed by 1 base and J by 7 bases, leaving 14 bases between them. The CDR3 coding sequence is TGTGCCAGCAGTTTAGGGGCAGCAAGAGGCCAGCCCCAGCATTTT. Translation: CASSLGAARGQPQHF.

The CDR3 loop is CASTPRTGAAYNEQFF. For the CDR3, the DNA is TGTGCCAGCACCCCAAGGACAGGGGCGGCCTACAATGAGCAGTTCTTC. V is TRBV6-1 and J is TRBJ2-1, with TRBD1 matching 9 bases. CDR3 size: 16 residues. The junction had 9 bases not matched to a gene; V was cut back by 7 bases and J by 2 bases. Germline V gene sequence: CDR1 MNHNS, CDR2 SASEGT.

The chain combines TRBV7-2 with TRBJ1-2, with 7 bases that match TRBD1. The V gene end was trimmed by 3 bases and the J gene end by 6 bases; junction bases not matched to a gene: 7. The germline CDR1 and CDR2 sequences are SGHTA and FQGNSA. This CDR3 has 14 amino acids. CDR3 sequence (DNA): TGTGCCAGCAGCTTTAAGGGGGCGAGTGATGGCTACACCTTC. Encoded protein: CASSFKGASDGYTF.

The CDR3 bases are TGCAGTGCTAGAGATTCAAGTATTGACACCGGGGAGCTGTTTTTT. As protein: CSARDSSIDTGELFF. The V gene is TRBV20-1, the J gene TRBJ2-2; D not certain. V was trimmed by 0 bases and J by 3 bases, leaving 11 bases between them. The CDR3 has 15 residues. Germline loops: CDR1 DFQATT, CDR2 SNEGSKA (reference sequence).

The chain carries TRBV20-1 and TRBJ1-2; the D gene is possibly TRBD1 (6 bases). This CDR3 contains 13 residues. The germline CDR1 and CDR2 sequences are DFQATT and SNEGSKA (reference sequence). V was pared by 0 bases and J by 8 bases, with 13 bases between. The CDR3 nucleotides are TGCAGTGCTAGAGAGGGGGCGCGTTTAGGCTACACCTTC. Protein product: CSAREGARLGYTF.

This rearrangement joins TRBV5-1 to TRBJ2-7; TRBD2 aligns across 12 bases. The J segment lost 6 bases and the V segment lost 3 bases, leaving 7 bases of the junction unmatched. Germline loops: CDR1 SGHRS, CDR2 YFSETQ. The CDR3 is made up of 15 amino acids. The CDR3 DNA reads TGCGCCAGCAGCTCTACTAGCGGGAGGATCCCCGAGCAGTACTTC. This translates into CASSSTSGRIPEQYF. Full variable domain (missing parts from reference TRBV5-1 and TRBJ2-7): KAGVTQTPRYLIKTRGQQVTLSCSPISGHRSVSWYQQTPGQGLQFLFEYFSETQRNKGNFPGRFSGRQFSNSRSEMNVSTLELGDSALYLCASSSTSGRIPEQYFGPGTRLTVT.

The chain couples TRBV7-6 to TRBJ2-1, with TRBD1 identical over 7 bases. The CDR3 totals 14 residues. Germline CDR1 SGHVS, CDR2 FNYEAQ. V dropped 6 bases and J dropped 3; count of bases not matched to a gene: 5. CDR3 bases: TGTGCCAGCAGGGCCGGGACAGACTACAATGAGCAGTTCTTC. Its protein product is CASRAGTDYNEQFF.